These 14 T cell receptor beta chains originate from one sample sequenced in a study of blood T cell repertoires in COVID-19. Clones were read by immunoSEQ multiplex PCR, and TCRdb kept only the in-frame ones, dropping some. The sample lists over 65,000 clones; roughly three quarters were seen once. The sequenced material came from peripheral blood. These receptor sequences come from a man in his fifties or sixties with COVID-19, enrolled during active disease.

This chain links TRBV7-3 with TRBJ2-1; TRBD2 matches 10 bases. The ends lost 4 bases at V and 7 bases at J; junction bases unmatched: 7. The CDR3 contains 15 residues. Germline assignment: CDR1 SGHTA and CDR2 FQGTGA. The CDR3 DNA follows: TGTGCCAGCAGCTCGGGACTAGCGTTCGATAATGAGCAGTTCTTC. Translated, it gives CASSSGLAFDNEQFF.

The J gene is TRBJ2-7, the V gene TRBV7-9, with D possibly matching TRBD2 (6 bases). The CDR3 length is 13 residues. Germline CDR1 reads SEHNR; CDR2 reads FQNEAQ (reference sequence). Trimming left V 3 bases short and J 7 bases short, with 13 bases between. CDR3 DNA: TGTGCCAGCAGCTTGACGGAGGGTGGGGAGCAGTACTTC. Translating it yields CASSLTEGGEQYF.

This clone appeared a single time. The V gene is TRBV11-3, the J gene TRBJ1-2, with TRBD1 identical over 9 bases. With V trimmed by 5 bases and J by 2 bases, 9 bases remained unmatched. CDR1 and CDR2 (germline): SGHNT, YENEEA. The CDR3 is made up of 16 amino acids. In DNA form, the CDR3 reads TGTGCCAGCAGCCTGGGGTGGGACAGGGCCAACTATGGCTACACCTTC. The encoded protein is CASSLGWDRANYGYTF.

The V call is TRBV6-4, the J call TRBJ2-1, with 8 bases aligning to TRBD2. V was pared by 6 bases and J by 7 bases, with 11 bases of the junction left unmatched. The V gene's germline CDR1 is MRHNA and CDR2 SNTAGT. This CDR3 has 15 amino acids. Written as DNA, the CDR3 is TGTGCCAGCAGAGGCTCGCGGGGGGCCGGGAATGAGCAGTTCTTC. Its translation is CASRGSRGAGNEQFF.

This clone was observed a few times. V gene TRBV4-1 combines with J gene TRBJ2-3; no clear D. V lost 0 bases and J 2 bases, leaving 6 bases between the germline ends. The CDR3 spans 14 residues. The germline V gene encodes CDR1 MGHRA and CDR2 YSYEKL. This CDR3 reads CASSQEWPTDTQYF. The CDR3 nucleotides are TGCGCCAGCAGCCAAGAGTGGCCCACAGATACGCAGTATTTT.

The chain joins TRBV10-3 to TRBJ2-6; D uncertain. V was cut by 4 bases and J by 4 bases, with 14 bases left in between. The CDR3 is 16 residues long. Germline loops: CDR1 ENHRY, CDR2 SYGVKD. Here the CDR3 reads CAISGNSPTGANVLTF. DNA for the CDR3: TGTGCCATCAGTGGAAACAGCCCTACGGGGGCCAACGTCCTGACTTTC.

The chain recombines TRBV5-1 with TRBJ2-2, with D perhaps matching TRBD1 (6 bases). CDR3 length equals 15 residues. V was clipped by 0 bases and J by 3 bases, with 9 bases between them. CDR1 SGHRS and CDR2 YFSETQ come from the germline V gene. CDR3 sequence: CASSLGGRDTGELFF. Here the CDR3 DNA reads TGCGCCAGCAGCTTGGGGGGGCGCGACACCGGGGAGCTGTTTTTT.

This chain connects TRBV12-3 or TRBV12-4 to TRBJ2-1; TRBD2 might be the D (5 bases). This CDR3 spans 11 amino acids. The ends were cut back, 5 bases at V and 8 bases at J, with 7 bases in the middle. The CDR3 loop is CASSLGDEQFF. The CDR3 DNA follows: TGTGCCAGCAGTCTCGGGGATGAGCAGTTCTTC.

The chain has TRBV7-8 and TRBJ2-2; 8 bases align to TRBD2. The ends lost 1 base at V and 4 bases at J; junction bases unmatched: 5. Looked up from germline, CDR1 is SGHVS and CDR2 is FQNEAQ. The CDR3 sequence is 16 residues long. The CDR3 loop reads CASSLVGGGITGELFF. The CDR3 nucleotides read TGTGCCAGCAGCTTAGTCGGCGGGGGGATCACCGGGGAGCTGTTTTTT.

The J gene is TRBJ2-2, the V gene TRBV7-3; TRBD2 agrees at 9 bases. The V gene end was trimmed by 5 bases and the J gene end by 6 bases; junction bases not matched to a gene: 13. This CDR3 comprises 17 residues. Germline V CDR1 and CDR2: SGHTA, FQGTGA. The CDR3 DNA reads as TGTGCCAGCAGCGCCCGGGGTAGCGGGAGCTTCCCCGGGGAGCTGTTTTTT. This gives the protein CASSARGSGSFPGELFF.

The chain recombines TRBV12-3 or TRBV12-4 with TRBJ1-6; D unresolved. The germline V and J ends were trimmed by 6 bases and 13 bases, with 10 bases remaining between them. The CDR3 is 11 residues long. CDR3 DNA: TGTGCCAGCAGCCCCGGAGGGCCCCTCCACTTT. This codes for CASSPGGPLHF.

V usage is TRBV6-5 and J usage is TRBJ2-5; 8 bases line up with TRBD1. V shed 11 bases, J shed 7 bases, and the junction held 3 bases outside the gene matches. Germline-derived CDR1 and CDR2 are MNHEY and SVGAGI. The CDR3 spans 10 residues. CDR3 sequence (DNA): TGTGCCTCAACAGGGGGGACCCAGTACTTC. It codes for CASTGGTQYF.

CDR3 sequence (DNA): TGTGCCAGCGCCTGGGGAGGGGGACCCTCTGGGGCCAACGTCCTGACTTTC. Translating gives CASAWGGGPSGANVLTF. This chain connects TRBV27 to TRBJ2-6; tentatively, D is TRBD2 (7 bases). Trimming pared 8 bases from V and 0 bases from J, leaving 17 bases between. The CDR3 extends over 17 amino acids. CDR1 is MNHEY and CDR2 is SMNVEV in the germline V gene (reference sequence).

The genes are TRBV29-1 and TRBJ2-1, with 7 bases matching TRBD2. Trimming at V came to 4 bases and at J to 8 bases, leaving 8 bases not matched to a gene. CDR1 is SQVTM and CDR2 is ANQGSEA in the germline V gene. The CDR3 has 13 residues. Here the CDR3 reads CSVGGSRPDEQFF. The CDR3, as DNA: TGCAGCGTTGGCGGGAGTCGGCCCGATGAGCAGTTCTTC.